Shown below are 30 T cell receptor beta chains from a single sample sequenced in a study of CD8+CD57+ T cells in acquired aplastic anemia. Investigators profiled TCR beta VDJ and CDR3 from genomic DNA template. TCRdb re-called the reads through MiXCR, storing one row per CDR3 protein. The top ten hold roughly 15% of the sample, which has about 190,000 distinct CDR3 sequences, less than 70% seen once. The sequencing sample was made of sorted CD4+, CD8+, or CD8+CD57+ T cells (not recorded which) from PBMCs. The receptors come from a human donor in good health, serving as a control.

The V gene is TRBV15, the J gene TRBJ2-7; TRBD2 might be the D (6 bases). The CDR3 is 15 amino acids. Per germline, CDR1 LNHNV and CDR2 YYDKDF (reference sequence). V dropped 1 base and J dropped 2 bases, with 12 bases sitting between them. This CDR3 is CATSRGGAGTYEQYF. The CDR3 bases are TGTGCCACCAGCAGAGGAGGGGCGGGAACCTACGAGCAGTACTTC.

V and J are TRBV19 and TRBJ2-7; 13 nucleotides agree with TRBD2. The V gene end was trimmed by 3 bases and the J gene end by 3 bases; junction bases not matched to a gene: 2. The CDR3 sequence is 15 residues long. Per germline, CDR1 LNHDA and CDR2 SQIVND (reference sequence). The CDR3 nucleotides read TGTGCCAGTAGTATGGGGACTAGCGGGATCTACGAGCAGTACTTC. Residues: CASSMGTSGIYEQYF.

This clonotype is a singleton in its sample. The CDR3 sequence is CASSFGTSGDRELFF. CDR3 in DNA: TGTGCCAGCAGCTTCGGGACTAGCGGGGACAGGGAGCTGTTTTTT. The J gene is TRBJ2-2, the V gene TRBV7-2; 13 positions match TRBD2. J was trimmed by 9 bases and V by 3 bases; bases with no gene match: 4. The CDR3 runs 15 residues. CDR1 SGHTA and CDR2 FQGNSA come from the germline V gene.

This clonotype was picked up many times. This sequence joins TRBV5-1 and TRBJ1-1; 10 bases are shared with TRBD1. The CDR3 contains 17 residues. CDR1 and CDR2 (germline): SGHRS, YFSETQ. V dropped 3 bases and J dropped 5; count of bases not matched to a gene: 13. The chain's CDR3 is CASSSSSLGTGVTEAFF. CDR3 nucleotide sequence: TGCGCCAGCAGCTCCTCCTCGCTTGGGACAGGGGTAACTGAAGCTTTCTTT.

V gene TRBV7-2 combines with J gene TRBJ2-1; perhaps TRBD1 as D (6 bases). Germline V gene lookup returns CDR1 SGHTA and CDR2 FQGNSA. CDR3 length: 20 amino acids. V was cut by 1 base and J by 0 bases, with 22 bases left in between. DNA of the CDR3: TGTGCCAGCAGCTTAGGCAGGGGCCGGGCCGGGGTAAGCTCCTACAATGAGCAGTTCTTC. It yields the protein CASSLGRGRAGVSSYNEQFF.

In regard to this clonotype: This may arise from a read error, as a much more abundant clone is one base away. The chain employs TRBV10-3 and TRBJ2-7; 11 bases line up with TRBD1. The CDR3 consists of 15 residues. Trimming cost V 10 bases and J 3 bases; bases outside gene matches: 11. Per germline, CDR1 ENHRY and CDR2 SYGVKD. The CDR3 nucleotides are TGTGCCAGCAGGGAGCCGGGACAGGGGGTCTACGAGCAGTACTTC. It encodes CASREPGQGVYEQYF.

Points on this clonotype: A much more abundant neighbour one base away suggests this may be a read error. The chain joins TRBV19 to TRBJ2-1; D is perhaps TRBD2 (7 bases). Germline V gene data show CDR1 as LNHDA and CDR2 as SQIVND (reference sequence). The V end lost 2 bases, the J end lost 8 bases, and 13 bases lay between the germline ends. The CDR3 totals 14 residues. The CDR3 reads CASSISEGGYEQFF. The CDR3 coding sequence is TGTGCCAGTAGTATATCAGAGGGGGGGTATGAGCAGTTCTTC. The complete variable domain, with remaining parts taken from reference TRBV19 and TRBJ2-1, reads DGGITQSPKYLFRKEGQNVTLSCEQNLNHDAMYWYRQDPGQGLRLIYYSQIVNDFQKGDIAEGYSVSREKKESFPLTVTSAQKNPTAFYLCASSISEGGYEQFFGPGTRLTVL.

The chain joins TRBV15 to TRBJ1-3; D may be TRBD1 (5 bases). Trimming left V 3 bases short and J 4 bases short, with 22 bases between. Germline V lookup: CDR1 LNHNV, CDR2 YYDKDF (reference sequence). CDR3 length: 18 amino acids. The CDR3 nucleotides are TGTGCCACCAGCAGCGTAGACGGGGGGGGACTTACCGGAAACACCATATATTTT. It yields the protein CATSSVDGGGLTGNTIYF.

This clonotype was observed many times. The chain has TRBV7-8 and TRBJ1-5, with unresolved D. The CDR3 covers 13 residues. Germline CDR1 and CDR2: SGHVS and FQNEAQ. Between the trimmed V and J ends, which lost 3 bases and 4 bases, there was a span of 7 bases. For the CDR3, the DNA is TGTGCCAGCAGCTTCCACGAGAATCAGCCCCAGCATTTT. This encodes CASSFHENQPQHF.

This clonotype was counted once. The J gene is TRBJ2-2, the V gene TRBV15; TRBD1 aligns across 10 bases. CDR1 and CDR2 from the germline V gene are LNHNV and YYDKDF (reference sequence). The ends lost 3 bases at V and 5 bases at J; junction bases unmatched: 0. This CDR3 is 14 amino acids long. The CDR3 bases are TGTGCCACCAGCAGGGACAGGGGGACCGGGGAGCTGTTTTTT. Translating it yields CATSRDRGTGELFF.

This CDR3 is CASNHGTGYHEQYF. CDR3 in DNA: TGTGCCAGCAACCACGGGACAGGGTATCACGAGCAGTACTTC. The chain has TRBV7-9 and TRBJ2-7, with 9 bases lining up with TRBD1. Germline assignment: CDR1 SEHNR and CDR2 FQNEAQ (reference sequence). With 7 bases clipped from V and 5 bases from J, the junction kept 9 bases outside the gene matches. The CDR3 consists of 14 residues.

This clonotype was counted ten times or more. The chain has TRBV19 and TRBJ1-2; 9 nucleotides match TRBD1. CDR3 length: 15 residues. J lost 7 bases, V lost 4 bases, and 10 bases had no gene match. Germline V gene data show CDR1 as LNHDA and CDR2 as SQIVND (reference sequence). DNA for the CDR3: TGTGCCAGTAGTACTTTACAGGGGGCGCGAACTGGCTACACCTTC. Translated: CASSTLQGARTGYTF.

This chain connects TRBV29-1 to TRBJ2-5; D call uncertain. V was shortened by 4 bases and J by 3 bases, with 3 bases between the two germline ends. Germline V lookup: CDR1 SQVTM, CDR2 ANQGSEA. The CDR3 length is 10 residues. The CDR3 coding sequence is TGCAGCGTTGGAAAAGAGACCCAGTACTTC. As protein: CSVGKETQYF.

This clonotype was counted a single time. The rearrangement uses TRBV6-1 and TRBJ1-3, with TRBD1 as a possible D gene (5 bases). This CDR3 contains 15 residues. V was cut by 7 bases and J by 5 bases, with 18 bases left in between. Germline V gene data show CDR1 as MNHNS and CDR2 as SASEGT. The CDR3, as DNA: TGTGCCAGCACCCTGGGGGGGGACCGAAGAAACACCATATATTTT. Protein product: CASTLGGDRRNTIYF.

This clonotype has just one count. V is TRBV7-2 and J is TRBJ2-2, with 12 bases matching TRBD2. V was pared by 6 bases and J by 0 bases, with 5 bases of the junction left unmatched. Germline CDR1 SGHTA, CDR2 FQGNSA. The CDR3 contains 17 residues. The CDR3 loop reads CASSQTSGGTNTGELFF. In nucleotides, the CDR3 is TGTGCCAGCAGTCAAACTAGCGGGGGGACGAACACCGGGGAGCTGTTTTTT.

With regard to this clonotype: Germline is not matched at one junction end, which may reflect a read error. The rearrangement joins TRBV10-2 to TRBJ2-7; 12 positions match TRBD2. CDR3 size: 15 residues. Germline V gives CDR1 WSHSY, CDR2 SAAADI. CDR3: CASRRLAGDPYEQYF. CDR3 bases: TGTGCCAGCAGACGACTAGCGGGGGATCCCTACGAGCAGTACTTC.

The DNA for the CDR3 is TGTGCCATCAGTTCCTTGCAGGGGGCCGCCAATCAGCCCCAGCATTTT. It is translated as CAISSLQGAANQPQHF. This chain joins TRBV10-3 and TRBJ1-5; 8 nucleotides agree with TRBD1. Per the germline V gene, CDR1 is ENHRY and CDR2 is SYGVKD. V shed 5 bases, J shed 3 bases, and the junction held 9 bases outside the gene matches. This CDR3 comprises 16 residues.

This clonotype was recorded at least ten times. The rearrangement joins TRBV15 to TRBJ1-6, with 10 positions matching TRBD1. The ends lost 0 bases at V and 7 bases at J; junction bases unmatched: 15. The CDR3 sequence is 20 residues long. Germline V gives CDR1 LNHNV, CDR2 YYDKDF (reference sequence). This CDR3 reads CATSRDATGRGQGRNSPLHF. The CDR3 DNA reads TGTGCCACCAGCAGAGACGCTACGGGCCGGGGACAGGGGCGAAATTCACCCCTCCACTTT.

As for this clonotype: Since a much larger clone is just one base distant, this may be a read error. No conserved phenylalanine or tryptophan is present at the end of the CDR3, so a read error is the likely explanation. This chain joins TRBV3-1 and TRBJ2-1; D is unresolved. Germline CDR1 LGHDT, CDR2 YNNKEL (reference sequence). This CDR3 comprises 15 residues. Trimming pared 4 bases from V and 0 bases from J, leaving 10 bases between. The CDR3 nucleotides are TGTGCCAGCAGCCCCCGGGTTAGCTCCTACAATGAGCAGTTCTTA. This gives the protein CASSPRVSSYNEQFL.

The CDR3 coding sequence is TGTGCCAGCAGGGGGACAGGGGTCTCCTACGAGCAGTACTTC. This codes for CASRGTGVSYEQYF. This chain connects TRBV12-3 or TRBV12-4 to TRBJ2-7, with TRBD1 matching 10 bases. Trimming at V came to 6 bases and at J to 0 bases, leaving 2 bases not matched to a gene. The CDR3 contains 14 residues.

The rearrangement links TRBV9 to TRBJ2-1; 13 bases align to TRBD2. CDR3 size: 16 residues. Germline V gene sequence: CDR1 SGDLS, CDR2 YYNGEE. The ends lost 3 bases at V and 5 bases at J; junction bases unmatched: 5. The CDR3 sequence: CASSARLAGGNNEQFF. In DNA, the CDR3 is TGTGCCAGCAGCGCCCGACTAGCGGGGGGAAACAATGAGCAGTTCTTC.

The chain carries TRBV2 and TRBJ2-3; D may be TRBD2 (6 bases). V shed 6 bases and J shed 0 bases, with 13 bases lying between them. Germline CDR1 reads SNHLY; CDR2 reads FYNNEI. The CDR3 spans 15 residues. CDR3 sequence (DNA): TGTGCCAGCAGCCCGGACGGAGGGAGCACAGATACGCAGTATTTT. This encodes CASSPDGGSTDTQYF. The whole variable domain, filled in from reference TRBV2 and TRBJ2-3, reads EPEVTQTPSHQVTQMGQEVILRCVPISNHLYFYWYRQILGQKVEFLVSFYNNEISEKSEIFDDQFSVERPDGSNFTLKIRSTKLEDSAMYFCASSPDGGSTDTQYFGPGTRLTVL.

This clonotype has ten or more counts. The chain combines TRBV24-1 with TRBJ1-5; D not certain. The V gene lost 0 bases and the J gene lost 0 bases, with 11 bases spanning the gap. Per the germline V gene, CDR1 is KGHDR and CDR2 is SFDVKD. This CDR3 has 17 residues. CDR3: CATSDLSDRISNQPQHF. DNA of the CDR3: TGTGCCACCAGTGATTTGTCGGATCGGATTAGCAATCAGCCCCAGCATTTT.

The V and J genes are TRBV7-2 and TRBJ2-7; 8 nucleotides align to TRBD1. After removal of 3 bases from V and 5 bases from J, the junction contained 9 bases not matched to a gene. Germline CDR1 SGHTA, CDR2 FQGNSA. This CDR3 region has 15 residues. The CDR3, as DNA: TGTGCCAGCAGCTTGCAGGGGGCGTTCGGTCACGAGCAGTACTTC. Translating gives CASSLQGAFGHEQYF.

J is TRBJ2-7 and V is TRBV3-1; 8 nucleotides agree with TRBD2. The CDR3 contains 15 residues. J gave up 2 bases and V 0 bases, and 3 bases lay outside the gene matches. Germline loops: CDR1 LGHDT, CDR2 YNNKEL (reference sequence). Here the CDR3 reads CASSQEGLVAYEQYF. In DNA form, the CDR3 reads TGTGCCAGCAGCCAAGAGGGACTAGTGGCCTACGAGCAGTACTTC.

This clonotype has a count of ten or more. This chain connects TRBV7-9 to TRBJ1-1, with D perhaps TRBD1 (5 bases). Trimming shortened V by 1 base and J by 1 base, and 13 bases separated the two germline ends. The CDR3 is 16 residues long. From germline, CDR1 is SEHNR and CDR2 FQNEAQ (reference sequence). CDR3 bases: TGTGCCAGCAGCTTAGAATTCCTGGGACCGAACACTGAAGCTTTCTTT. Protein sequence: CASSLEFLGPNTEAFF.

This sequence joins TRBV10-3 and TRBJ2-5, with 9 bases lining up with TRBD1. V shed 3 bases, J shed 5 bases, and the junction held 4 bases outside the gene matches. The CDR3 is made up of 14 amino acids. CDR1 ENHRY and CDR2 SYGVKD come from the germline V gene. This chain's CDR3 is CAISDGTGWETQYF. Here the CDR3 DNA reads TGTGCCATCAGTGACGGGACAGGGTGGGAGACCCAGTACTTC.

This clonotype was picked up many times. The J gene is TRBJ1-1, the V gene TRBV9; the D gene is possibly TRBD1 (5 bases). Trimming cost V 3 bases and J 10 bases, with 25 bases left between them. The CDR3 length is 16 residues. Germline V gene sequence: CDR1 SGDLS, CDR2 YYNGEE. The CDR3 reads CASSAQSSGAAGGAFF. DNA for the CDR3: TGTGCCAGCAGCGCACAATCCTCCGGGGCGGCGGGGGGAGCTTTCTTT. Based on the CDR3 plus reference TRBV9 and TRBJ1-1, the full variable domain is DSGVTQTPKHLITATGQRVTLRCSPRSGDLSVYWYQQSLDQGLQFLIQYYNGEERAKGNILERFSAQQFPDLHSELNLSSLELGDSALYFCASSAQSSGAAGGAFFGQGTRLTVV.

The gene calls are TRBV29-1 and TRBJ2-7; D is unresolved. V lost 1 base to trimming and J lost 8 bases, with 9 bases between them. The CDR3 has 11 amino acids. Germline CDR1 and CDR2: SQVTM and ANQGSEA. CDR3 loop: CSVEGTEKQYF. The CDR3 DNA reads TGCAGCGTTGAAGGGACGGAAAAGCAGTACTTC.

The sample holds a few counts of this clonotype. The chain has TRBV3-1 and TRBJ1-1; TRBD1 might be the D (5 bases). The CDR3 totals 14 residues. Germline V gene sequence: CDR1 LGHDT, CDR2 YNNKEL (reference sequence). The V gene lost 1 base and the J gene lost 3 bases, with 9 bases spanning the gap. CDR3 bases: TGTGCCAGCAGCCAAGGGGGGGGGGACACTGAAGCTTTCTTT. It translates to CASSQGGGDTEAFF.